This passage covers 20 T cell receptor beta chains from one sample sequenced in a study of T cell changes during pregnancy in multiple sclerosis. Clones were sequenced by immunoSEQ multiplex PCR, and TCRdb holds only the in-frame ones, with some missing. The data contain roughly 35,000 clones, about 90% of them seen just once; the ten biggest clones take up roughly 0.45%. Sequenced material: CD4+ T cells from peripheral blood mononuclear cells, taken after pregnancy. These TCRs come from a female donor with multiple sclerosis, enrolled in a pregnancy study.

V gene TRBV7-3 combines with J gene TRBJ1-1, with D hard to call. CDR3 length: 13 amino acids. In germline, CDR1 is SGHTA, CDR2 FQGTGA. Trimming stripped 3 bases from V and 3 bases from J, with 8 bases between. The CDR3 is CASSFMRDTEAFF. The CDR3, as DNA: TGTGCCAGCAGCTTCATGAGGGACACTGAAGCTTTCTTT.

This chain joins TRBV6-1 and TRBJ2-5; D might be TRBD2 (6 bases). This CDR3 region has 16 residues. Trimming stripped 3 bases from V and 2 bases from J, with 16 bases between. The germline CDR1 and CDR2 sequences are MNHNS and SASEGT. The CDR3 here is CASSERPGLPQETQYF. As DNA, the CDR3 is TGTGCCAGCAGTGAGCGACCGGGACTGCCACAAGAGACCCAGTACTTC.

The chain links TRBV4-2 to TRBJ2-3; 13 bases map to TRBD2. Trimming cost V 0 bases and J 6 bases; bases outside gene matches: 9. The CDR3 contains 18 residues. The germline V gene has CDR1 LGHNA and CDR2 YNFKEQ. CDR3 sequence reads: CASSQDLLAGGSGDTQYF. CDR3 sequence (DNA): TGTGCCAGCAGCCAAGATCTACTAGCGGGAGGGAGCGGCGATACGCAGTATTTT.

The V gene is TRBV9, the J gene TRBJ2-3; 10 bases are shared with TRBD1. CDR1 is SGDLS and CDR2 is YYNGEE in the germline V gene. Germline trimming cut 4 bases from V and 0 bases from J; bases unmatched to any gene: 5. There are 16 residues in the CDR3. This CDR3 is CASSPRQGASTDTQYF. CDR3 sequence (DNA): TGTGCCAGCAGCCCTCGACAGGGGGCTAGCACAGATACGCAGTATTTT. Variable domain in full (rest from reference TRBV9 and TRBJ2-3): DSGVTQTPKHLITATGQRVTLRCSPRSGDLSVYWYQQSLDQGLQFLIQYYNGEERAKGNILERFSAQQFPDLHSELNLSSLELGDSALYFCASSPRQGASTDTQYFGPGTRLTVL.

V gene TRBV7-9 combines with J gene TRBJ2-1; perhaps TRBD2 as D (6 bases). The ends were cut back, 5 bases at V and 8 bases at J, with 19 bases in the middle. Germline V lookup: CDR1 SEHNR, CDR2 FQNEAQ (reference sequence). The length of the CDR3 is 15 residues. This CDR3 is CASSEPNLREHEQFF. The CDR3 DNA reads as TGTGCCAGCAGCGAACCTAACCTCCGGGAGCATGAGCAGTTCTTC.

This chain connects TRBV28 to TRBJ1-1, with D perhaps matching TRBD1 (6 bases). Trimming removed 3 bases from V and 0 bases from J, with 14 bases in between. The CDR3 runs to 16 residues. The germline V gene has CDR1 MDHEN and CDR2 SYDVKM. CDR3 in amino acids: CASSLERGGMNTEAFF. The CDR3 nucleotides are TGTGCCAGCAGTTTGGAAAGGGGGGGGATGAACACTGAAGCTTTCTTT.

This rearrangement joins TRBV19 to TRBJ2-7, with TRBD2 as a possible D gene (6 bases). V shed 3 bases and J shed 6 bases, with 15 bases lying between them. The CDR3 covers 14 residues. Per germline, CDR1 LNHDA and CDR2 SQIVND (reference sequence). The CDR3 bases are TGTGCCAGTAGTATTGTAACGGGGGATCGCGAGCAGTACTTC. Amino acids: CASSIVTGDREQYF. Complete variable domain (other parts from reference TRBV19 and TRBJ2-7): DGGITQSPKYLFRKEGQNVTLSCEQNLNHDAMYWYRQDPGQGLRLIYYSQIVNDFQKGDIAEGYSVSREKKESFPLTVTSAQKNPTAFYLCASSIVTGDREQYFGPGTRLTVT.

The chain couples TRBV7-9 to TRBJ1-2; D may be TRBD1 (6 bases). V shed 0 bases and J shed 8 bases, with 13 bases lying between them. There are 14 residues in the CDR3. Per the germline V gene, CDR1 is SEHNR and CDR2 is FQNEAQ (reference sequence). CDR3 amino acids: CASSLATGAAGYTF. The CDR3, as DNA: TGTGCCAGCAGCTTAGCGACAGGAGCGGCAGGCTACACCTTC.

The chain joins TRBV11-2 to TRBJ2-2; perhaps TRBD1 as D (6 bases). CDR3 length: 15 amino acids. CDR1 and CDR2 (germline): SGHAT, FQNNGV. Trimming cost V 2 bases and J 4 bases, with 11 bases left between them. DNA of the CDR3: TGTGCCAGCAGCTTATCAGGGGCCAGCACCGGGGAGCTGTTTTTT. It specifies CASSLSGASTGELFF.

The chain recombines TRBV5-4 with TRBJ2-2, with D possibly matching TRBD2 (5 bases). The germline V and J ends were trimmed by 3 bases and 6 bases, with 15 bases remaining between them. This CDR3 comprises 15 residues. CDR1 and CDR2 from the germline V gene are SGHNT and YYREEE (reference sequence). CDR3 sequence: CASSSRAGTAGELFF. As DNA, the CDR3 is TGTGCCAGCAGCTCGCGGGCAGGCACTGCCGGGGAGCTGTTTTTT. The variable domain in full, completed from reference TRBV5-4 and TRBJ2-2, reads ETGVTQSPTHLIKTRGQQVTLRCSSQSGHNTVSWYQQALGQGPQFIFQYYREEENGRGNFPPRFSGLQFPNYSSELNVNALELDDSALYLCASSSRAGTAGELFFGEGSRLTVL.

The chain couples TRBV5-1 to TRBJ2-7; TRBD1 aligns across 10 bases. The J segment lost 2 bases and the V segment lost 4 bases, leaving 15 bases of the junction unmatched. The germline gives CDR1 SGHRS, CDR2 YFSETQ. The CDR3 is made up of 18 amino acids. The CDR3 region is CASSVKRSIGTGAYEQYF. For the CDR3, the DNA is TGCGCCAGCAGCGTAAAGAGATCGATCGGGACAGGGGCCTACGAGCAGTACTTC.

The CDR3 coding sequence is TGCGCCAGCAGCCACAGAAGCGGGGAAGGGGCCGGGGAGCTGTTTTTT. Protein sequence: CASSHRSGEGAGELFF. V gene TRBV5-1 combines with J gene TRBJ2-2; 7 bases agree with TRBD2. Germline V lookup: CDR1 SGHRS, CDR2 YFSETQ. V lost 4 bases, J lost 6 bases, and 12 bases stayed unmatched. The CDR3 loop spans 16 amino acids.

This clone appeared once. DNA of the CDR3: TGTGCCAGCAGCCCCCAGGCTAGCGCCGCCTACGAGCAGTACTTC. Translating it yields CASSPQASAAYEQYF. The chain couples TRBV7-8 to TRBJ2-7, with D maybe TRBD2 (6 bases). CDR3 size: 15 residues. V gave up 5 bases and J gave up 2 bases, with 16 bases separating them. Germline V gene lookup returns CDR1 SGHVS and CDR2 FQNEAQ.

The chain has TRBV6-1 and TRBJ2-7; 7 bases are shared with TRBD1. The CDR3 runs 11 residues. The trim removed 8 bases at V and 5 bases at J, leaving 3 bases unmatched. Germline-derived CDR1 and CDR2 are MNHNS and SASEGT. The DNA for the CDR3 is TGTGCCAGCCGACAGGGCAACGAGCAGTACTTC. Encoded protein: CASRQGNEQYF.

This chain uses TRBV28 with TRBJ2-5; D might be TRBD2 (5 bases). Trimming pared 5 bases from V and 0 bases from J, leaving 16 bases between. The CDR3 covers 16 residues. Germline lookup yields CDR1 MDHEN and CDR2 SYDVKM. The CDR3 here is CASSPPGSVYQETQYF. As DNA, the CDR3 is TGTGCCAGCAGTCCTCCGGGTAGCGTATACCAAGAGACCCAGTACTTC. Drawing the rest from reference TRBV28 and TRBJ2-5, the complete variable domain is DVKVTQSSRYLVKRTGEKVFLECVQDMDHENMFWYRQDPGLGLRLIYFSYDVKMKEKGDIPEGYSVSREKKERFSLILESASTNQTSMYLCASSPPGSVYQETQYFGPGTRLLVL.

The genes are TRBV5-1 and TRBJ2-7; D is possibly TRBD2 (6 bases). The V and J ends lost 0 bases and 2 bases respectively, with 9 bases between them. The CDR3 is 14 amino acids. Germline V gene data show CDR1 as SGHRS and CDR2 as YFSETQ. The CDR3: CASSLVRGTYEQYF. The CDR3 DNA is TGCGCCAGCAGCTTGGTGCGGGGAACCTACGAGCAGTACTTC.

The chain joins TRBV5-1 to TRBJ2-2; 7 bases align to TRBD1. Germline CDR1 reads SGHRS; CDR2 reads YFSETQ. The CDR3 runs 16 residues. V lost 5 bases and J lost 4; bases outside the gene matches: 11. In DNA, the CDR3 is TGCGCCAGCAGACCGCGAACGGGACAGAGCACCGGGGAGCTGTTTTTT. It yields the protein CASRPRTGQSTGELFF.

The chain links TRBV28 to TRBJ1-5; no clear D gene. V was cut by 10 bases and J by 0 bases, with 16 bases left in between. Germline values: CDR1 MDHEN, CDR2 SYDVKM. The CDR3 covers 15 residues. In DNA form, the CDR3 reads TGTGCCATCCCCTCCCAGCGTTATAGCAATCAGCCCCAGCATTTT. Amino acids: CAIPSQRYSNQPQHF.

The genes are TRBV6-5 and TRBJ1-2; D unclear. V shed 0 bases and J shed 8 bases, with 10 bases lying between them. The CDR3 totals 13 residues. The V gene's germline CDR1 is MNHEY and CDR2 SVGAGI. In DNA form, the CDR3 reads TGTGCCAGCAGTTACTCGGGTCAGAGGGGCTACACCTTC. It encodes CASSYSGQRGYTF.

This clone showed up just a few times. This sequence joins TRBV4-3 and TRBJ1-1; D ambiguous. Trimming cost V 0 bases and J 9 bases, with 14 bases left between them. Germline V gene data show CDR1 as LGHNA and CDR2 as YSLEER. The CDR3 sequence is 14 residues long. The CDR3 sequence: CASSQDYVEGKAFF. CDR3 coding DNA: TGCGCCAGCAGCCAAGATTATGTAGAGGGAAAAGCTTTCTTT.